This T cell receptor (beta chain) was captured in a study of T cell changes during pregnancy in multiple sclerosis. Germline V gives CDR1 SNHLY, CDR2 FYNNEI. V shed 8 bases, J shed 2 bases, and the junction held 5 bases outside the gene matches. The CDR3 consists of 14 residues. Profiled with immunoSEQ multiplex PCR; TCRdb holds only in-frame clones, not every one. The repertoire holds approximately 50,000 clones, with approximately 91% as singletons. The chain links TRBV2 to TRBJ1-5; 8 positions agree with TRBD1. Sequencing was performed on peripheral blood, taken in the second trimester of pregnancy. The source is a female donor with multiple sclerosis, enrolled in a pregnancy study. CDR3 loop: CASRQDRGNQPQHF. The CDR3 nucleotides are TGTGCCAGCCGTCAGGACAGGGGCAATCAGCCCCAGCATTTT.